Listed below are T cell receptor beta chains from one sample, sequenced in a study of T cell responses to AZD1222 COVID-19 vaccine. Sequencing used immunoSEQ multiplex PCR; TCRdb keeps in-frame clones, though not all of them. The sample has some 90,000 clones; under 95% are singletons. The specimen comprised peripheral blood, sampled on day 0 of MenACWY control vaccination. The receptors shown here come from an adult in good health. The CDR3 runs from the conserved cysteine through the conserved F or W. The D gene is left open where the match is weak. The size field is filled for only some rows; it gives once, few, many or a size class.

TGTGCCAGCAGGGCCGGGACAGGGCCTGAAAAACTGTTTTTT	CASRAGTGPEKLFF	TRBV2	TRBJ1-4	-	TRBD1
TGTGCCAGCAGGGGGTGGGCAGGGGGCTTTAGAACTAATGAAAAACTGTTTTTT	CASRGWAGGFRTNEKLFF	TRBV28	TRBJ1-4	-	TRBD1
TGTGCCAGCAGCGTAATGGACACTGAAGCTTTCTTT	CASSVMDTEAFF	TRBV6-5	TRBJ1-1	-	-
TGTGCCAGCAGTTTAACCGGGGAAAATCAGCCCCAGCATTTT	CASSLTGENQPQHF	TRBV28	TRBJ1-5	-	-
TGCGCCAGCAGTCAATCGAGATCAGGGGAGCTGTTTTTT	CASSQSRSGELFF	TRBV23-1	TRBJ2-2	once	-
TGTGCCAGCAGTGAGCAGCCTGATCAGCCCCAGCATTTT	CASSEQPDQPQHF	TRBV2	TRBJ1-5	-	-
TGTGCCAGCAGCTTTTTGGGATCCAACTATGGCTACACCTTC	CASSFLGSNYGYTF	TRBV5-8	TRBJ1-2	-	-
TGTGCCAGCAGCGTAGGAGGAGAGACCCAGTACTTC	CASSVGGETQYF	TRBV9	TRBJ2-5	-	-
TGTGCCAGCAGCCAGGCAGGCGAAGACGGCTACACCTTC	CASSQAGEDGYTF	TRBV5-6	TRBJ1-2	-	-
TGTGCCAGCAGTTACACCGGGGAGCTGTTTTTT	CASSYTGELFF	TRBV28	TRBJ2-2	once	-
TGTGCCAGCAGCAAGGAAACGGCGGTGGGGCCCCGCACCGGGGAGCTGTTTTTT	CASSKETAVGPRTGELFF	TRBV21-1	TRBJ2-2	-	-